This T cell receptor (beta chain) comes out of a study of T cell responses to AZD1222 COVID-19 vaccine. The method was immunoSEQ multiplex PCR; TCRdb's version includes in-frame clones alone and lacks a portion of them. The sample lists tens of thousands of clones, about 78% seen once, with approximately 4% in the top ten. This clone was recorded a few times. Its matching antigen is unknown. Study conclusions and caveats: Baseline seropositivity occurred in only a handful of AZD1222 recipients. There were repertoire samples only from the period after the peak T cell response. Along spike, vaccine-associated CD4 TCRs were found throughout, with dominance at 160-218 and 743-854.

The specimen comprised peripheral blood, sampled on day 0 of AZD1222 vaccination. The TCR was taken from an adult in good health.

For the CDR3, the DNA is TGTGCCAGCAGTTACTTCGACTCTAACTATGGCTACACCTTC. Its protein product is CASSYFDSNYGYTF. This chain connects TRBV6-2 or TRBV6-3 to TRBJ1-2; D remains unclear. From germline, CDR1 is MNHEY and CDR2 SVGEGT. This CDR3 region has 14 residues. The ends were cut back, 1 base at V and 0 bases at J, with 6 bases in the middle.